This T cell receptor (beta chain) was captured by sequencing in a study of shared clonotypes between healthy human individuals. As for the study in general: The cohort comprised a couple of women and a few men. Their ages spanned 18 to 49 years. Study-wide points: Clonotype sharing among donors was thought likely to change with sequencing depth.

TCRdb keeps only in-frame clones here, not all; method: immunoSEQ multiplex PCR. The repertoire has about 2.1 million clones, 90% to 95% of them found once; the top ten carry about 1.5%. A word on this clone: Its antigen is unidentified.

V shed 5 bases, J shed 5 bases, and the junction held 5 bases outside the gene matches. The CDR3 has 14 amino acids. Germline CDR1 MNHEY, CDR2 SMNVEV (reference sequence). The naive CD8 subset, CD45RO-negative cells positively selected for CCR7, excluded terminally differentiated effector memory CD45RA+ cells. The TCR was taken from a man between 18 and 29 years old in good health. Some clones in this sample may be carry-over from other donors' samples. This chain connects TRBV27 to TRBJ2-1; TRBD2 matches at 8 bases. Material: naive CD8+ T cells from PBMCs. The CDR3 region is CASSQTSDHNEQFF. The CDR3 region has the DNA TGTGCCAGCAGTCAGACTAGCGATCACAATGAGCAGTTCTTC.